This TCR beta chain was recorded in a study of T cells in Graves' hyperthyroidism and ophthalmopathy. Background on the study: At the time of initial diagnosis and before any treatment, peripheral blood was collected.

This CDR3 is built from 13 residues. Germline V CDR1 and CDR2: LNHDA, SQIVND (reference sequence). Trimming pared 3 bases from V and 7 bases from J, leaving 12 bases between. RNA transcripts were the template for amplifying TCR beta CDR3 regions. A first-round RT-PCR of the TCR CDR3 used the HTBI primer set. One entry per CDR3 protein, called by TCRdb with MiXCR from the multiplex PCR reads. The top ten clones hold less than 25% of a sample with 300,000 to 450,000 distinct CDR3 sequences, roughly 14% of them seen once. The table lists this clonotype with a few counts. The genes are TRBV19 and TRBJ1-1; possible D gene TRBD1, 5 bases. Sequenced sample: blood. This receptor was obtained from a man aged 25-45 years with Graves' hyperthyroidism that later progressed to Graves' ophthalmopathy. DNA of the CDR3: TGTGCCAGTAGTATTGGGGGAGTCAGTGAAGCTTTCTTT. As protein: CASSIGGVSEAFF.